Listed below are T cell receptor beta chains from one sample, sequenced in a study of lymphopenia after photon versus proton radiotherapy. Produced via immunoSEQ multiplex PCR; TCRdb's table is partial and in-frame only. This table holds about 25,000 clones, over 80% found once. The source material was peripheral blood, sampled from a patient treated with photon-based radiotherapy. The receptors originated from a man in his fifties or sixties with gastric cancer. CDR3s leave out the opening cysteine and the closing phenylalanine or tryptophan. Each record gives: clone size, V gene, J gene, CDR3 protein. Size is stated for part of the rows, as once, few or many counts, or as a class when the clone is expanded.

clone size: .; V gene: TRBV7-6; J gene: TRBJ1-3; CDR3 protein: ASSLGGSHSGNTIY
clone size: .; V gene: TRBV6-6; J gene: TRBJ1-6; CDR3 protein: ASSYLDSQVSPLH
clone size: once; V gene: TRBV20-1; J gene: TRBJ1-1; CDR3 protein: SARDETEAF
clone size: .; V gene: TRBV4-2; J gene: TRBJ2-2; CDR3 protein: ASSQGTTTGELF
clone size: .; V gene: TRBV10-3; J gene: TRBJ2-7; CDR3 protein: AISGGLGTYEQY
clone size: few; V gene: TRBV18; J gene: TRBJ1-1; CDR3 protein: ASSPVGGRTTEAF
clone size: .; V gene: TRBV5-5; J gene: TRBJ2-7; CDR3 protein: ASSWRQGYEQY
clone size: .; V gene: TRBV15; J gene: TRBJ2-3; CDR3 protein: ATSREIAGGPDTQY
clone size: .; V gene: TRBV7-2; J gene: TRBJ1-6; CDR3 protein: ASSPRGRLHNSPLH
clone size: .; V gene: TRBV6-4; J gene: TRBJ2-3; CDR3 protein: ASSDAPQDTQY
clone size: .; V gene: TRBV6-1; J gene: TRBJ1-5; CDR3 protein: ASSLDGNQPQH
clone size: .; V gene: TRBV7-3; J gene: TRBJ2-3; CDR3 protein: ASSLLGRGTDTQY
clone size: .; V gene: TRBV4-3; J gene: TRBJ2-7; CDR3 protein: ASSQQQGGFNEQY
clone size: .; V gene: TRBV6-1; J gene: TRBJ2-3; CDR3 protein: ASSDKRGGEPRDTQY
clone size: .; V gene: TRBV7-3; J gene: TRBJ2-3; CDR3 protein: ASSLMGAGGSTDTQY
clone size: .; V gene: TRBV5-4; J gene: TRBJ1-4; CDR3 protein: ASSLGATNEKLF
clone size: .; V gene: TRBV7-3; J gene: TRBJ2-5; CDR3 protein: ASSSVPGSETQY
clone size: .; V gene: TRBV19; J gene: TRBJ1-2; CDR3 protein: AANPTGNPYGYT
clone size: few; V gene: TRBV2; J gene: TRBJ2-3; CDR3 protein: ASSAGGAIDTQY
clone size: once; V gene: TRBV11-2; J gene: TRBJ2-1; CDR3 protein: ASSPDPHEQF
clone size: .; V gene: TRBV2; J gene: TRBJ2-5; CDR3 protein: ASSESMAPHKTQY
clone size: .; V gene: TRBV6-1; J gene: TRBJ2-5; CDR3 protein: ASGSGTQETQY
clone size: .; V gene: TRBV7-2; J gene: TRBJ1-5; CDR3 protein: ASSLITGDQPQH
clone size: .; V gene: TRBV7-9; J gene: TRBJ1-2; CDR3 protein: ASSLEVTYNYGYT
clone size: .; V gene: TRBV5-4; J gene: TRBJ1-5; CDR3 protein: ASRAWGLNQPQH
clone size: .; V gene: TRBV19; J gene: TRBJ1-6; CDR3 protein: ASSIIDSPLH
clone size: .; V gene: TRBV25-1; J gene: TRBJ2-2; CDR3 protein: ASNAGYTGELF
clone size: once; V gene: TRBV5-1; J gene: TRBJ2-7; CDR3 protein: ASRIGTGTYEQY
clone size: .; V gene: TRBV2; J gene: TRBJ1-1; CDR3 protein: ASAGGGEAF
clone size: .; V gene: TRBV4-3; J gene: TRBJ1-2; CDR3 protein: ASSQDNSRSHYGYT
clone size: .; V gene: TRBV19; J gene: TRBJ1-2; CDR3 protein: ASSVGQWNGYT
clone size: .; V gene: TRBV2; J gene: TRBJ1-1; CDR3 protein: ASSARILNTEAF
clone size: .; V gene: TRBV5-1; J gene: TRBJ1-4; CDR3 protein: ASSPGHSTNEKLF
clone size: .; V gene: TRBV11-2; J gene: TRBJ1-2; CDR3 protein: ASSFTGQAYGYT
clone size: .; V gene: TRBV5-1; J gene: TRBJ2-1; CDR3 protein: ASSLGGLPYNEQF
clone size: .; V gene: TRBV19; J gene: TRBJ2-6; CDR3 protein: ASTLGQDLSGANVLT
clone size: .; V gene: TRBV5-6; J gene: TRBJ1-6; CDR3 protein: ASSLLDNNSPLH
clone size: .; V gene: TRBV7-2; J gene: TRBJ2-5; CDR3 protein: ASSSLFKGETQY
clone size: .; V gene: TRBV29-1; J gene: TRBJ2-1; CDR3 protein: SVLGQGGGNEQF
clone size: .; V gene: TRBV7-8; J gene: TRBJ1-5; CDR3 protein: ASSLAFSNQPQH
clone size: .; V gene: TRBV9; J gene: TRBJ1-2; CDR3 protein: ASSPRQGGEMMGYT
clone size: medium-sized; V gene: TRBV30; J gene: TRBJ1-6; CDR3 protein: AWSVDDNSPLH
clone size: .; V gene: TRBV30; J gene: TRBJ1-2; CDR3 protein: AWSPIDRAFYGYT
clone size: .; V gene: TRBV11-3; J gene: TRBJ2-1; CDR3 protein: ASSRGSYNEQF
clone size: .; V gene: TRBV7-8; J gene: TRBJ1-1; CDR3 protein: ASSLGDRGVTEAF
clone size: once; V gene: TRBV11-2; J gene: TRBJ2-1; CDR3 protein: ASSPGQVLVVRF
clone size: .; V gene: TRBV4-1; J gene: TRBJ1-4; CDR3 protein: ASSHGASPPEKLF
clone size: .; V gene: TRBV7-2; J gene: .; CDR3 protein: ASSRQGYEQY
clone size: .; V gene: TRBV5-6; J gene: TRBJ1-2; CDR3 protein: ASKGYT
clone size: .; V gene: TRBV19; J gene: TRBJ2-6; CDR3 protein: ASTPRGSGANVLT
clone size: .; V gene: TRBV6-5; J gene: TRBJ2-7; CDR3 protein: ASIGRGGTYEQY
clone size: few; V gene: TRBV2; J gene: TRBJ2-5; CDR3 protein: ASSELETQY
clone size: .; V gene: TRBV5-4; J gene: TRBJ1-2; CDR3 protein: ASSPDGQAGGYT
clone size: .; V gene: TRBV7-3; J gene: TRBJ2-5; CDR3 protein: ASSLGGLGSNAETQY
clone size: .; V gene: TRBV5-1; J gene: TRBJ1-4; CDR3 protein: ASSVVVGDRNEKLF
clone size: .; V gene: TRBV19; J gene: TRBJ1-2; CDR3 protein: ASSHQASNYGYT